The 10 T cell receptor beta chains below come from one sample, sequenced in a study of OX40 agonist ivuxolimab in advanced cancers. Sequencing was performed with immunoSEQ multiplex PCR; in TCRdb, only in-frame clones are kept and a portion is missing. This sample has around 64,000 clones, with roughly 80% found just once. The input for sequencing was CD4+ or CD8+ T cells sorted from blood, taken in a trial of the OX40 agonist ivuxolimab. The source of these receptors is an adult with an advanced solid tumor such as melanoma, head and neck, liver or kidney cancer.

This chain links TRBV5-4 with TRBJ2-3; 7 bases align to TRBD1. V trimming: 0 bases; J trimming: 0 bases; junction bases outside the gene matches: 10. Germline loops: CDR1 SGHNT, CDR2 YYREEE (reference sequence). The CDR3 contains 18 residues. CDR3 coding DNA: TGTGCCAGCAGCTTGGCCGTCCGTGGGACAGCTAGCACAGATACGCAGTATTTT. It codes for CASSLAVRGTASTDTQYF. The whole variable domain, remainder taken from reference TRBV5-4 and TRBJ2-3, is ETGVTQSPTHLIKTRGQQVTLRCSSQSGHNTVSWYQQALGQGPQFIFQYYREEENGRGNFPPRFSGLQFPNYSSELNVNALELDDSALYLCASSLAVRGTASTDTQYFGPGTRLTVL.

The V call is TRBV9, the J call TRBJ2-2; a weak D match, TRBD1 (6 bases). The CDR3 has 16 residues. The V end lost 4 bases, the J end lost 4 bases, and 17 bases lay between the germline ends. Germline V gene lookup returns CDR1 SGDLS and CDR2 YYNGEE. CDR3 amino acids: CASSPRPQGTTGELFF. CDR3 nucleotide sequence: TGTGCCAGCAGCCCACGCCCCCAGGGGACCACCGGGGAGCTGTTTTTT.

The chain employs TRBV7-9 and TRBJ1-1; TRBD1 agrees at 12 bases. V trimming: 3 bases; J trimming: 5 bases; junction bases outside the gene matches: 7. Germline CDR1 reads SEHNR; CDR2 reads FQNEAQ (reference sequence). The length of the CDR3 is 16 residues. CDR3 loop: CASSFGTGGVRTEAFF. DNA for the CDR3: TGTGCCAGCAGCTTCGGGACAGGGGGCGTAAGGACTGAAGCTTTCTTT. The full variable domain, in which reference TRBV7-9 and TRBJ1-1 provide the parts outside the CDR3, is DTGVSQNPRHKITKRGQNVTFRCDPISEHNRLYWYRQTLGQGPEFLTYFQNEAQLEKSRLLSDRFSAERPKGSFSTLEIQRTEQGDSAMYLCASSFGTGGVRTEAFFGQGTRLTVV.

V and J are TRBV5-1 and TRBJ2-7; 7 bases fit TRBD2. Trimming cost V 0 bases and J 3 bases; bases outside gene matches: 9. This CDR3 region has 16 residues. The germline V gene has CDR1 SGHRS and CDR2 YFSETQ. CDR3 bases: TGCGCCAGCAGCTTGGTTCCGTCGGGAGGAAGCTACGAGCAGTACTTC. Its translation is CASSLVPSGGSYEQYF.

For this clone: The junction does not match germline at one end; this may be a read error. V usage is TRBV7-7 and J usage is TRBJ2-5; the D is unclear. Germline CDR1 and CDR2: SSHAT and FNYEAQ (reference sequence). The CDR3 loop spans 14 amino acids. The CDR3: CASSLGPLEETQYF. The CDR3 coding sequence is TGTGCCAGCAGTTTAGGGCCTTTGGAAGAGACCCAGTACTTC.

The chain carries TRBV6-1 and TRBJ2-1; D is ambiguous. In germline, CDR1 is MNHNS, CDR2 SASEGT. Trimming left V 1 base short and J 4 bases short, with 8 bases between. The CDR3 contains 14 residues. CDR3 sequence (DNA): TGTGCCAGCAGTGAAGGAAACAGTTACAATGAGCAGTTCTTC. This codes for CASSEGNSYNEQFF.

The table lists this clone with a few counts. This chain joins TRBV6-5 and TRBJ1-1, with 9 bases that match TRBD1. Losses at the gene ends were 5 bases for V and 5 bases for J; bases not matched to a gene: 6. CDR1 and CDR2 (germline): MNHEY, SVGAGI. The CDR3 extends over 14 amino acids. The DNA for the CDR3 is TGTGCCAGCAGTCAGCACAGGGGGCTGACTGAAGCTTTCTTT. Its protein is CASSQHRGLTEAFF.

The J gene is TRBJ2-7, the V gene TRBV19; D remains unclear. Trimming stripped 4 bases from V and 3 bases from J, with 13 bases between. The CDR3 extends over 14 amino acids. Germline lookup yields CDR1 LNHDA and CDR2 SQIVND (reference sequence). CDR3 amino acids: CASSKTYDGYEQYF. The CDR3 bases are TGTGCCAGTAGTAAAACCTACGACGGCTACGAGCAGTACTTC. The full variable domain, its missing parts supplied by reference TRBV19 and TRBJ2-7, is DGGITQSPKYLFRKEGQNVTLSCEQNLNHDAMYWYRQDPGQGLRLIYYSQIVNDFQKGDIAEGYSVSREKKESFPLTVTSAQKNPTAFYLCASSKTYDGYEQYFGPGTRLTVT.

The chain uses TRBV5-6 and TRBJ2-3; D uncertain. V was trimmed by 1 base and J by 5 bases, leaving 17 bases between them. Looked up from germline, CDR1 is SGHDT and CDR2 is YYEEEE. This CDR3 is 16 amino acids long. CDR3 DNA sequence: TGTGCCAGCAGCTTGAAGCTAGTCTCTGTAGGAGATACGCAGTATTTT. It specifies CASSLKLVSVGDTQYF.

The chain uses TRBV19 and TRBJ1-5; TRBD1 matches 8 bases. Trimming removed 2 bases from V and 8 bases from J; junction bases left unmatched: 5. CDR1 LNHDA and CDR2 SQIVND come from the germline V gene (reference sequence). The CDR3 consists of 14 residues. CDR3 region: CASSIRQGREPQHF. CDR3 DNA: TGTGCCAGTAGTATACGACAGGGGAGGGAGCCCCAGCATTTT.